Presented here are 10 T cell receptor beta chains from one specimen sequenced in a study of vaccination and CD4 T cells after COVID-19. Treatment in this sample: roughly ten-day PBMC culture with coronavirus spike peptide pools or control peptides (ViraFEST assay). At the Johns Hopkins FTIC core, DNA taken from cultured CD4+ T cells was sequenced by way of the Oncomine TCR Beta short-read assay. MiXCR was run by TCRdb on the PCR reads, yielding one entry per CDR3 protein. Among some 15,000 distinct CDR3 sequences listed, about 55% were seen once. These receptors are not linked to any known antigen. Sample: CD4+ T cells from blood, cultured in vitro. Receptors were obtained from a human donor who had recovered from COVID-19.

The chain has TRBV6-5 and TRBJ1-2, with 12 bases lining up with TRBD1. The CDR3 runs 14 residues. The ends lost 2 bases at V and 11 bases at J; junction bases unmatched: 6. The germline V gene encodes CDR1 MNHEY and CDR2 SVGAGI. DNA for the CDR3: TGTGCCAGCAGTTACCCTGGGACAGGGGGCGCGTACACCTTC. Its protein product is CASSYPGTGGAYTF.

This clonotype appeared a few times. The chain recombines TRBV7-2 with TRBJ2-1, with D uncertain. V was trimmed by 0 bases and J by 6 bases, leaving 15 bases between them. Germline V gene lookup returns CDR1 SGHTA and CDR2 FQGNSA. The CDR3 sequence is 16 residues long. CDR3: CASSLALDSDSNEQFF. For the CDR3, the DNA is TGTGCCAGCAGCTTAGCGTTGGATTCAGATTCCAATGAGCAGTTCTTC.

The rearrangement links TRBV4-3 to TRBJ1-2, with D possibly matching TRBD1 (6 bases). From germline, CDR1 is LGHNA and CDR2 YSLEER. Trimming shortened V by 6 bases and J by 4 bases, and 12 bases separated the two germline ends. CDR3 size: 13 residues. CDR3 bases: TGCGCCAGCAGAAGGACAGACAGCTATGGCTACACCTTC. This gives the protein CASRRTDSYGYTF.

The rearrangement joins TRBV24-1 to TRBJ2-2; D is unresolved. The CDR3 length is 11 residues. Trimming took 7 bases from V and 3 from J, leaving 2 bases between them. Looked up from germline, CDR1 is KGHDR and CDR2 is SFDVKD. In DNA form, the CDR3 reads TGTGCCACCAGCTACACCGGGGAGCTGTTTTTT. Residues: CATSYTGELFF.

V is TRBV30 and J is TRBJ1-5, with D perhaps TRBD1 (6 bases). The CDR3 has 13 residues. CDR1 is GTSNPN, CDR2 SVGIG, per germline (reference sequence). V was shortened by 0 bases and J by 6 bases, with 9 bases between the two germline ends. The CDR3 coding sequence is TGTGCCTGGAGTGTACAGGGAAGTCAGCCCCAGCATTTT. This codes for CAWSVQGSQPQHF.

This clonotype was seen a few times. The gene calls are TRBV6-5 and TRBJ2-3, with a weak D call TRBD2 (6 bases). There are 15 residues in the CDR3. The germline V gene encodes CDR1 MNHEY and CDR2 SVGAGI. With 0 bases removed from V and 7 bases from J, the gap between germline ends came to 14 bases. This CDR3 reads CASSYSSGWGNTQYF. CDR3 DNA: TGTGCCAGCAGTTACTCGAGCGGGTGGGGAAATACGCAGTATTTT.

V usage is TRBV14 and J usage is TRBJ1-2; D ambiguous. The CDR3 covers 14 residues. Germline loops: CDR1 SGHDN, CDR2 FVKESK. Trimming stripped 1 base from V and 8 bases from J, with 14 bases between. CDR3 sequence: CASSQVRQVGGYTF. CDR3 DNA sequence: TGTGCCAGCAGCCAAGTTCGGCAGGTGGGAGGCTACACCTTC.

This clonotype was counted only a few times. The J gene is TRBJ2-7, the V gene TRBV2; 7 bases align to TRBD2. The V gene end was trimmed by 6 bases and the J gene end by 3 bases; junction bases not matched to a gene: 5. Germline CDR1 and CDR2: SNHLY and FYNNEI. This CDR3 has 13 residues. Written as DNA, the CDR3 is TGTGCCAGCAGGGGGGGGTCCTTCTACGAGCAGTACTTC. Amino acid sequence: CASRGGSFYEQYF. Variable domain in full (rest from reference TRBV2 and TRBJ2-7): EPEVTQTPSHQVTQMGQEVILRCVPISNHLYFYWYRQILGQKVEFLVSFYNNEISEKSEIFDDQFSVERPDGSNFTLKIRSTKLEDSAMYFCASRGGSFYEQYFGPGTRLTVT.

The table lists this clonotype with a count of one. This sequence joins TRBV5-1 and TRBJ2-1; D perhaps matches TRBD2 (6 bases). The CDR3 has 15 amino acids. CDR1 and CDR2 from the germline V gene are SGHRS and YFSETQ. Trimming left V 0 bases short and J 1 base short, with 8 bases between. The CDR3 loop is CASSLAGESYNEQFF. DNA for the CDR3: TGCGCCAGCAGCTTGGCGGGAGAGTCCTACAATGAGCAGTTCTTC.

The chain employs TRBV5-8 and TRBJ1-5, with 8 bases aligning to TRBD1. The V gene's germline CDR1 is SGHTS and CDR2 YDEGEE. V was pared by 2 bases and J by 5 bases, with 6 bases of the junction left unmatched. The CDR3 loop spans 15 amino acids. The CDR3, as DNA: TGTGCCAGCAGCTTCCATCAGGGGGCGCATCAGCCCCAGCATTTT. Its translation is CASSFHQGAHQPQHF.